A selection of T cell receptor beta chains follows, all from one sample in a study of regulatory T cells in long-lasting Graves disease. TCRdb reprocessed the multiplex PCR reads with MiXCR, giving one entry per CDR3 protein. Of some 490,000 distinct CDR3 sequences in the sample, around 12% were seen once. These data are also associated with another study on T cells in Graves' hyperthyroidism and ophthalmopathy.

Sequenced here: peripheral blood mononuclear cells (PBMCs), sampled at new diagnosis, from a patient treated with antithyroid drugs. These receptors were obtained from a young woman with Graves disease. Each CDR3 is given with its conserved first and last residue. The order of the fields is clone size, J gene, D gene, V gene, CDR3 DNA, CDR3 protein. A D gene is named only where the DNA matches it firmly. The listing skips clone size in some rows; elsewhere it reads once, few, many or a size class.

abundance: many; j_gene: TRBJ2-5; d_gene: NA; v_gene: TRBV28; CDR3nt: TGTGCCAGCAGGGAGGGGTCTTCGTACCAAGAGACCCAGTACTTC; CDR3aa: CASREGSSYQETQYF
abundance: many; j_gene: TRBJ1-5; d_gene: TRBD1; v_gene: TRBV6-1; CDR3nt: TGTGCCAGCAGCCTGGGACAGGGAGGAGGGAGTCAGCCCCAGCATTTT; CDR3aa: CASSLGQGGGSQPQHF
abundance: many; j_gene: TRBJ2-6; d_gene: NA; v_gene: TRBV27; CDR3nt: TGTGCCAGCAGTTCAAACTCCTTACGCCTACAGGGCACTGGGGCCAACGTCCTGACTTTC; CDR3aa: CASSSNSLRLQGTGANVLTF
abundance: many; j_gene: TRBJ1-1; d_gene: NA; v_gene: TRBV2; CDR3nt: TGTGCCAGCAGTTGGGTTGGGCAGAACACTGAAGCTTTCTTT; CDR3aa: CASSWVGQNTEAFF
abundance: many; j_gene: TRBJ2-6; d_gene: NA; v_gene: TRBV24-1; CDR3nt: TGTGCCACCAGTGAGGGGGCAGGGACCCCTGGGGCCAACGTCCTGACTTTC; CDR3aa: CATSEGAGTPGANVLTF
abundance: many; j_gene: TRBJ2-1; d_gene: NA; v_gene: TRBV11-1; CDR3nt: TGTGCCAGCAGCTATTCTTACAGGGGGGGACACAATGAGCAGTTCTTC; CDR3aa: CASSYSYRGGHNEQFF
abundance: NA; j_gene: TRBJ2-2; d_gene: TRBD2; v_gene: TRBV7-9; CDR3nt: TGTGCCAGCAGCGTAGCTGTAGCGGGAGTAGGCACCGGGGAGCTGTTTTTT; CDR3aa: CASSVAVAGVGTGELFF
abundance: NA; j_gene: TRBJ1-4; d_gene: NA; v_gene: TRBV6-2/TRBV6-3; CDR3nt: TGTGCCAGCAGTTCCGGCCACCGACTGTTTTTT; CDR3aa: CASSSGHRLFF
abundance: many; j_gene: TRBJ1-1; d_gene: NA; v_gene: TRBV7-9; CDR3nt: TGTGCCAGCAGGGGCGGGGCTCAAGCTTTCTTT; CDR3aa: CASRGGAQAFF
abundance: few; j_gene: TRBJ2-7; d_gene: TRBD1; v_gene: TRBV7-2; CDR3nt: TGTGCCAGCAGCTTAACCCGGGACAGGGGGCGAGAGCAGTACTTC; CDR3aa: CASSLTRDRGREQYF
abundance: many; j_gene: TRBJ2-7; d_gene: TRBD2; v_gene: TRBV28; CDR3nt: TGTGCCAGCAGTTTAAGTAGCGGGTACTCCTACGAGCAGTACTTC; CDR3aa: CASSLSSGYSYEQYF
abundance: many; j_gene: TRBJ2-2; d_gene: NA; v_gene: TRBV7-2; CDR3nt: TGTGCCAGCAGCTTACTTACAGGGCTGCTGTTTTTT; CDR3aa: CASSLLTGLLFF
abundance: NA; j_gene: TRBJ1-4; d_gene: NA; v_gene: TRBV19; CDR3nt: TGTGCCAGTAGGACCGACGCTAATGAAAAACTGTTTTTT; CDR3aa: CASRTDANEKLFF
abundance: many; j_gene: TRBJ1-1; d_gene: NA; v_gene: TRBV19; CDR3nt: TGTGCCAGTAGTATGGTGGTCGGGGAGGGGAACACTGAAGCTTTCTTT; CDR3aa: CASSMVVGEGNTEAFF
abundance: many; j_gene: TRBJ2-1; d_gene: NA; v_gene: TRBV2; CDR3nt: TGTGCCAGCTGGGGACTGTACCCCCAGGACAATGAGCAGTTCTTC; CDR3aa: CASWGLYPQDNEQFF
abundance: NA; j_gene: TRBJ2-6; d_gene: TRBD1; v_gene: TRBV5-1; CDR3nt: TGCGCCAACAGCTTGAGGACAGGGGGTGCTGGGGCCAACGTCCTGACTTTC; CDR3aa: CANSLRTGGAGANVLTF
abundance: NA; j_gene: TRBJ2-1; d_gene: NA; v_gene: TRBV19; CDR3nt: TGTGCCAGTAGTGGGCTCCCACCCCGGGGTAATGAGCAGTTCTTC; CDR3aa: CASSGLPPRGNEQFF
abundance: many; j_gene: TRBJ2-2; d_gene: TRBD2; v_gene: TRBV19; CDR3nt: TGTGCCAGTAGCACTTCTAGCGGGAGTAACACCGGGGAGCTGTTTTTT; CDR3aa: CASSTSSGSNTGELFF
abundance: many; j_gene: TRBJ2-5; d_gene: NA; v_gene: TRBV7-9; CDR3nt: TGTGCCAGCAGCCGGGGAGGCCGAGAGACCCAGTACTTC; CDR3aa: CASSRGGRETQYF
abundance: few; j_gene: TRBJ1-3; d_gene: NA; v_gene: TRBV5-6; CDR3nt: TGTGCCAGCAGCTTGGAGGGAGCTTGGAGCTCTGGAAACACCATATATTTT; CDR3aa: CASSLEGAWSSGNTIYF
abundance: many; j_gene: TRBJ2-7; d_gene: NA; v_gene: TRBV11-1; CDR3nt: TGTGCCAGCAGCTTTATCGGGGGAGTACGGGAGCAGTACTTC; CDR3aa: CASSFIGGVREQYF
abundance: many; j_gene: TRBJ2-7; d_gene: NA; v_gene: TRBV11-1; CDR3nt: TGTGCCAGCAGCCAGGGGTGGAGGGTCCCCTACGAGCAGTACTTC; CDR3aa: CASSQGWRVPYEQYF
abundance: many; j_gene: TRBJ1-1; d_gene: NA; v_gene: TRBV4-1; CDR3nt: TGCGCCAGCAGCCAAATGATAACAGGGAACACTGAAGCTTTCTTT; CDR3aa: CASSQMITGNTEAFF
abundance: many; j_gene: TRBJ1-1; d_gene: NA; v_gene: TRBV18; CDR3nt: TGTGCCAGCTCACCCCAAGGGACCTCAGTGAACACTGAAGCTTTCTTT; CDR3aa: CASSPQGTSVNTEAFF
abundance: many; j_gene: TRBJ1-5; d_gene: TRBD1; v_gene: TRBV7-2; CDR3nt: TGTGCCAGCAGCCCACGACAGGGAGATCAGCCCCAGCATTTT; CDR3aa: CASSPRQGDQPQHF
abundance: many; j_gene: TRBJ2-4; d_gene: TRBD1; v_gene: TRBV28; CDR3nt: TGTGCCAGCTCCTCCCCCGGACAGGGGAAGACTAAAAACATTCAGTACTTC; CDR3aa: CASSSPGQGKTKNIQYF
abundance: NA; j_gene: TRBJ2-1; d_gene: TRBD2; v_gene: TRBV11-2; CDR3nt: TGTGCCAGCAGCTCTCGGTGGGGACTAGCGGGAGGGAATGAGCAGTTCTTC; CDR3aa: CASSSRWGLAGGNEQFF
abundance: NA; j_gene: TRBJ2-3; d_gene: TRBD1; v_gene: TRBV6-5; CDR3nt: TGTGCCAGCAGTTACTCTCTGTTTGGGACAGGGTCGCAGTATTTT; CDR3aa: CASSYSLFGTGSQYF
abundance: NA; j_gene: TRBJ2-7; d_gene: TRBD1; v_gene: TRBV19; CDR3nt: TGTGCCAGTAGTAGCCGGGACAGGGGTTTCTACGAGCAGTACTTC; CDR3aa: CASSSRDRGFYEQYF
abundance: many; j_gene: TRBJ1-1; d_gene: TRBD1; v_gene: TRBV5-4; CDR3nt: TGTGCCAGCAGCCGGGGAGGACGACAGGGAGAGAACACTGAAGCTTTCTTT; CDR3aa: CASSRGGRQGENTEAFF
abundance: many; j_gene: TRBJ2-2; d_gene: NA; v_gene: TRBV5-8; CDR3nt: TGTGCCAGCAGCTTGGAAGCAGCTCTAGGCACCGGGGAGCTGTTTTTT; CDR3aa: CASSLEAALGTGELFF
abundance: many; j_gene: TRBJ2-5; d_gene: NA; v_gene: TRBV7-7; CDR3nt: TGTGCCAGCAGCCCAGGTGTGGGACAAGAGACCCAGTACTTC; CDR3aa: CASSPGVGQETQYF
abundance: NA; j_gene: TRBJ2-1; d_gene: TRBD2; v_gene: TRBV27; CDR3nt: TGTGCCAGCAGCCCCCTGGGGGGGGTCAATGAGCAGTTCTTC; CDR3aa: CASSPLGGVNEQFF